These 21 T cell receptor beta chains were sequenced from one sample in a study of T-cell memory formation after mild COVID-19. Each CDR3 protein is one row after TCRdb ran MiXCR on the 5' RACE reads. The profile shows 140,000 or so distinct CDR3 sequences, under 25% of them singletons. Source material: PBMCs or a T cell subset sorted from them (not recorded which). These TCRs come from an adult woman who had mild COVID-19 (a few samples of this study predate the infection). Cell type and time point are not known.

This clonotype was seen a handful of times. The chain joins TRBV29-1 to TRBJ2-7, with TRBD1 identical over 10 bases. CDR3 size: 12 residues. The V and J ends lost 3 bases and 6 bases, in that order; junction bases with no gene match: 2. Germline lookup yields CDR1 SQVTM and CDR2 ANQGSEA. The CDR3 DNA follows: TGCAGCGTTGAGGGGACAGGGGTCGAGCAGTACTTC. It translates to CSVEGTGVEQYF.

The chain recombines TRBV7-2 with TRBJ2-6, with D perhaps matching TRBD1 or TRBD2 (5 bases each). CDR1 and CDR2 from the germline V gene are SGHTA and FQGNSA. The CDR3 totals 18 residues. Trimming took 4 bases from V and 2 from J, leaving 18 bases between them. CDR3 nucleotides: TGTGCCAGCAGCTCACGGGACGGACCTCTAGCTGGGGCCAACGTCCTGACTTTC. The encoded protein is CASSSRDGPLAGANVLTF.

Within the sample, this clonotype is medium-sized. The rearrangement uses TRBV29-1 and TRBJ2-2; D perhaps matches TRBD1 (5 bases). Germline V CDR1 and CDR2: SQVTM, ANQGSEA. CDR3 length: 13 amino acids. V lost 7 bases to trimming and J lost 2 bases, with 11 bases between them. The CDR3 is CSADRVNTGELFF. CDR3 nucleotides: TGCAGCGCCGACAGAGTTAACACCGGGGAGCTGTTTTTT.

Ten or more counts support this clonotype. The V gene is TRBV7-8, the J gene TRBJ2-4, with D possibly TRBD1 on 6 matching bases. The CDR3 has 17 amino acids. Germline V CDR1 and CDR2: SGHVS, FQNEAQ. The germline V and J ends were trimmed by 5 bases and 0 bases, with 17 bases remaining between them. DNA of the CDR3: TGTGCCAGCAGCGTGGGGTACGGACAGCTAGCCAAAAACATTCAGTACTTC. Its translation is CASSVGYGQLAKNIQYF.

This chain connects TRBV4-1 to TRBJ2-3; the D is unclear. This CDR3 has 15 amino acids. Germline assignment: CDR1 MGHRA and CDR2 YSYEKL. The V end lost 0 bases, the J end lost 5 bases, and 12 bases lay between the germline ends. CDR3 bases: TGCGCCAGCAGCCAAGATGGAGCGATAGGAGATACGCAGTATTTT. It translates to CASSQDGAIGDTQYF.

CDR3 sequence: CASSQDRASNQPQHF. In DNA, the CDR3 is TGTGCCAGCAGTCAAGACAGGGCAAGCAATCAGCCCCAGCATTTT. The V call is TRBV12-3 or TRBV12-4, the J call TRBJ1-5; 7 nucleotides agree with TRBD1. V lost 5 bases to trimming and J lost 1 base; unmatched junction nucleotides: 5. The CDR3 covers 15 residues.

This clonotype was picked up a small number of times. The rearrangement joins TRBV7-9 to TRBJ1-2; D is unresolved. The length of the CDR3 is 13 residues. Per germline, CDR1 SEHNR and CDR2 FQNEAQ (reference sequence). The V and J ends lost 6 bases and 7 bases respectively, with 15 bases between them. CDR3 coding DNA: TGTGCCAGCAGTTTTCAGCTTGAGGGTGGCTACACCTTC. Its translation: CASSFQLEGGYTF.

This clonotype was detected a few times. The CDR3 is CAWSVQGQSSGNTIYF. Here the CDR3 DNA reads TGTGCCTGGAGTGTACAGGGACAGAGCTCTGGAAACACCATATATTTT. The V gene is TRBV30, the J gene TRBJ1-3; TRBD1 matches 7 bases. CDR3 length: 16 amino acids. Germline V gives CDR1 GTSNPN, CDR2 SVGIG (reference sequence). After removal of 0 bases from V and 0 bases from J, the junction contained 5 bases not matched to a gene. Full variable domain (rest looked up from reference TRBV30 and TRBJ1-3): SQTIHQWPATLVQPVGSPLSLECTVEGTSNPNLYWYRQAAGRGLQLLFYSVGIGQISSEVPQNLSASRPQDRQFILSSKKLLLSDSGFYLCAWSVQGQSSGNTIYFGEGSWLTVV.

Only a few counts were recorded for this clonotype. This sequence joins TRBV6-1 and TRBJ2-7; D is ambiguous. V was cut by 3 bases and J by 7 bases, with 7 bases left in between. This CDR3 spans 11 amino acids. The germline V gene has CDR1 MNHNS and CDR2 SASEGT. In nucleotides, the CDR3 is TGTGCCAGCAGTGATGTAGGAGAGCAGTACTTC. This gives the protein CASSDVGEQYF.

The rearrangement joins TRBV5-1 to TRBJ2-5, with D maybe TRBD1 (5 bases). With 3 bases removed from V and 1 base from J, the gap between germline ends came to 16 bases. Per the germline V gene, CDR1 is SGHRS and CDR2 is YFSETQ. CDR3 length: 16 amino acids. Here the CDR3 reads CASSWRFQTAQETQYF. The CDR3, as DNA: TGCGCCAGCAGCTGGCGTTTTCAGACAGCCCAAGAGACCCAGTACTTC.

The chain joins TRBV18 to TRBJ2-1, with TRBD2 identical over 11 bases. Germline-derived CDR1 and CDR2 are KGHSH and LQKENI. The CDR3 is made up of 14 amino acids. V shed 5 bases, J shed 6 bases, and the junction held 3 bases outside the gene matches. DNA for the CDR3: TGTGCCAGCTCAATAGCGGGGGGGCCCAATGAGCAGTTCTTC. Protein product: CASSIAGGPNEQFF. The variable domain in full, completed from reference TRBV18 and TRBJ2-1, reads NAGVMQNPRHLVRRRGQEARLRCSPMKGHSHVYWYRQLPEEGLKFMVYLQKENIIDESGMPKERFSAEFPKEGPSILRIQQVVRGDSAAYFCASSIAGGPNEQFFGPGTRLTVL.

This clonotype was picked up a small number of times. The chain employs TRBV7-2 and TRBJ1-2; D perhaps matches TRBD1 (6 bases). Germline-derived CDR1 and CDR2 are SGHTA and FQGNSA. This CDR3 has 16 residues. The V end was cut by 4 bases, the J end by 8 bases, with 23 bases between. The CDR3 spells CASSYQSGGRVEGYTF. The CDR3 bases are TGTGCCAGCAGCTACCAGAGTGGGGGGCGCGTTGAGGGCTACACCTTC.

The chain employs TRBV12-3 or TRBV12-4 and TRBJ1-5; 11 nucleotides align to TRBD1. The CDR3 has 14 amino acids. Trimming removed 6 bases from V and 6 bases from J; junction bases left unmatched: 4. The CDR3 sequence: CASRRTGGFQPQHF. The CDR3 region has the DNA TGTGCCAGCAGACGGACAGGGGGCTTTCAGCCCCAGCATTTT.

A few counts support this clonotype. The chain combines TRBV6-6 with TRBJ1-4; D is ambiguous. Deletions cut 2 bases from V and 6 bases from J, with 13 bases between. The CDR3 contains 15 residues. Germline V gives CDR1 MNHNY, CDR2 SVGAGI (reference sequence). The CDR3 here is CASSYGPWIDEKLFF. In DNA form, the CDR3 reads TGTGCCAGCAGTTACGGCCCTTGGATTGATGAAAAACTGTTTTTT.

The CDR3 nucleotides read TGCAGTGCCGTTCGAGGGGGCGAGCAGTACTTC. Translation gives CSAVRGGEQYF. The V and J genes are TRBV20-1 and TRBJ2-7; TRBD1 is a possible D gene (6 bases). Germline loops: CDR1 DFQATT, CDR2 SNEGSKA (reference sequence). This CDR3 has 11 residues. Trimming stripped 6 bases from V and 6 bases from J, with 12 bases between.

The CDR3 DNA reads as TGTGCCAGCAGTCGCAGTCCCGAACGGGCAGATACGCAGTATTTT. Translation: CASSRSPERADTQYF. The gene calls are TRBV9 and TRBJ2-3; D gene unclear. Trimming cost V 5 bases and J 4 bases, with 17 bases left between them. Germline V CDR1 and CDR2: SGDLS, YYNGEE. This CDR3 spans 15 amino acids.

This clonotype has only a few counts. This chain links TRBV6-5 with TRBJ1-1, with TRBD1 as a possible D gene (5 bases). Per germline, CDR1 MNHEY and CDR2 SVGAGI. This CDR3 has 14 residues. V lost 5 bases and J 4 bases, leaving 14 bases between the germline ends. CDR3 amino acids: CASSHQEGATEAFF. The CDR3 region has the DNA TGTGCCAGCAGTCACCAGGAAGGGGCCACTGAAGCTTTCTTT.

CDR3 sequence (DNA): TGTGCCAGCAGTCCTAGCGGGGGGAGCTCCTACGAGCAGTACTTC. It codes for CASSPSGGSSYEQYF. This rearrangement joins TRBV12-3 or TRBV12-4 to TRBJ2-7; 11 bases map to TRBD2. V shed 5 bases, J shed 0 bases, and the junction held 3 bases outside the gene matches. The CDR3 has 15 amino acids.

This chain links TRBV5-1 with TRBJ2-4, with TRBD1 matching over 9 bases. CDR3 length equals 20 residues. Germline V gene data show CDR1 as SGHRS and CDR2 as YFSETQ. With V trimmed by 2 bases and J by 2 bases, 17 bases remained unmatched. The CDR3 DNA sequence: TGCGCCAGCAGCTTAGAACTTGGACAGGGGAGTTTGTTAACCAAAAACATTCAGTACTTC. Its translation is CASSLELGQGSLLTKNIQYF.

V usage is TRBV7-9 and J usage is TRBJ2-1; D is possibly TRBD2 (6 bases). This CDR3 has 15 amino acids. The germline V and J ends were trimmed by 2 bases and 2 bases, with 10 bases remaining between them. In germline, CDR1 is SEHNR, CDR2 FQNEAQ (reference sequence). CDR3 nucleotides: TGTGCCAGCAGCTTACCGGGAGCCACCTACAATGAGCAGTTCTTC. Protein sequence: CASSLPGATYNEQFF.

This chain links TRBV6-1 with TRBJ2-5; 9 bases align to TRBD1. The CDR3 contains 15 residues. The germline V gene encodes CDR1 MNHNS and CDR2 SASEGT. V lost 5 bases to trimming and J lost 5 bases; unmatched junction nucleotides: 9. The CDR3 loop reads CASSPGWTGAETQYF. Written as DNA, the CDR3 is TGTGCCAGCAGTCCTGGGTGGACAGGGGCCGAGACCCAGTACTTC.